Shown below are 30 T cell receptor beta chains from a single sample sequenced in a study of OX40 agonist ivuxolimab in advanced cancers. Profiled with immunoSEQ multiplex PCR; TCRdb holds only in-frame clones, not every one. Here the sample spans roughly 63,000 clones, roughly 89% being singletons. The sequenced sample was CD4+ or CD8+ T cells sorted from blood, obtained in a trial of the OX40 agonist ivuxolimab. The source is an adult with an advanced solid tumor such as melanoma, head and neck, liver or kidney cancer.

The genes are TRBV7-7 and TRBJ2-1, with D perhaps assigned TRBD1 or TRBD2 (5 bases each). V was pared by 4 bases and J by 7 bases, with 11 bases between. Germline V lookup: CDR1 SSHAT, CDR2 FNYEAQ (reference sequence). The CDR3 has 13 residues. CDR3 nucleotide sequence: TGTGCCAGCAGCTCGGGACCTGGGAATGAGCAGTTCTTC. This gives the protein CASSSGPGNEQFF.

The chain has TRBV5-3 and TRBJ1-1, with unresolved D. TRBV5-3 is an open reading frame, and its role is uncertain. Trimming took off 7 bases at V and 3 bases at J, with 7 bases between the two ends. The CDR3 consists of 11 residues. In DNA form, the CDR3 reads TGTGCCAGATTACATTACACTGAAGCTTTCTTT. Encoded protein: CARLHYTEAFF.

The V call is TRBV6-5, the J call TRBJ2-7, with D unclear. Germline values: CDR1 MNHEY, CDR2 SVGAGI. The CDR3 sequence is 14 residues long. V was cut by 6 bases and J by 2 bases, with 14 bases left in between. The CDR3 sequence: CASSPVGTTYEQYF. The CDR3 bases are TGTGCCAGCAGCCCGGTGGGTACAACCTACGAGCAGTACTTC.

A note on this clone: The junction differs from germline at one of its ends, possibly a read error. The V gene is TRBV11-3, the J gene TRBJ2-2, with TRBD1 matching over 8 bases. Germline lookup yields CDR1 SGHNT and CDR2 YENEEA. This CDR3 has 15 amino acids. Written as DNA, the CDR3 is TGTGCCAGCAGCAAAGACAGGGGTAACCCCGGTGTTATTGTTTTT. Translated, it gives CASSKDRGNPGVIVF.

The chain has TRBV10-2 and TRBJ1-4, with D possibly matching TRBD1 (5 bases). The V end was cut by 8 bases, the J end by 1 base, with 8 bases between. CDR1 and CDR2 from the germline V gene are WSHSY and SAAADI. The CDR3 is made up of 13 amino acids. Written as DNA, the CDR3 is TGCGCCAGCGGCGGGGGAACTAATGAAAAACTGTTTTTT. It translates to CASGGGTNEKLFF.

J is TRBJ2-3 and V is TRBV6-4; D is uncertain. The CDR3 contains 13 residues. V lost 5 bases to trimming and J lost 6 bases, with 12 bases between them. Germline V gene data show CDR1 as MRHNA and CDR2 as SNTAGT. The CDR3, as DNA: TGTGCCAGCAGTATGCTTGTCGGGGATACGCAGTATTTT. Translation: CASSMLVGDTQYF.

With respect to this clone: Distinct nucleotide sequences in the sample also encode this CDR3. DNA of the CDR3: TGTGCCAGCAGTTCCTCCTACGAGCAGTACTTC. Amino acid sequence: CASSSSYEQYF. This chain joins TRBV27 and TRBJ2-7; D remains unclear. Germline CDR1 and CDR2: MNHEY and SMNVEV (reference sequence). V was cut by 4 bases and J by 0 bases, with 1 base left in between. The CDR3 length is 11 residues.

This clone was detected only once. The DNA of the CDR3 is TGTGCCAGCAGCCGACTAGGCGGACGTCGGGAGGGCTACACCTTC. Its protein product is CASSRLGGRREGYTF. This chain connects TRBV5-4 to TRBJ1-2, with D hard to call. V lost 4 bases, J lost 8 bases, and 21 bases lay in between. This CDR3 contains 15 residues. Per the germline V gene, CDR1 is SGHNT and CDR2 is YYREEE (reference sequence).

CDR3 region: CASSPPGSNQPQHF. The CDR3 region has the DNA TGTGCCAGCAGTCCCCCGGGCAGCAATCAGCCCCAGCATTTT. The gene calls are TRBV27 and TRBJ1-5; D not resolved. Trimming stripped 5 bases from V and 1 base from J, with 9 bases between. The CDR3 sequence is 14 residues long. From germline, CDR1 is MNHEY and CDR2 SMNVEV (reference sequence).

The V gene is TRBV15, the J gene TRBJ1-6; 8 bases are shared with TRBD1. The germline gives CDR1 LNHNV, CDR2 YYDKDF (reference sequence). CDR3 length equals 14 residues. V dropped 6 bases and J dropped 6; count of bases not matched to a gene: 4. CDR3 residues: CATSLDRANSPLHF. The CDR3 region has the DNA TGTGCCACCAGTCTGGACAGGGCTAATTCACCCCTCCACTTT.

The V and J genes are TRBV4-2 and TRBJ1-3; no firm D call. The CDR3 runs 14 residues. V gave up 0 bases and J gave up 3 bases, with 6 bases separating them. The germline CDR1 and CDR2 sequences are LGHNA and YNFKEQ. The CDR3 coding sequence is TGTGCCAGCAGCCAAGACGACATTGGAAACACCATATATTTT. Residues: CASSQDDIGNTIYF.

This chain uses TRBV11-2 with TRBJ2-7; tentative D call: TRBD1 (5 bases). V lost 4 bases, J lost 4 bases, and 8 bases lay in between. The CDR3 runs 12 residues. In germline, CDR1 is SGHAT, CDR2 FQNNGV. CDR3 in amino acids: CASSSGIYEQYF. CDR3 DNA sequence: TGTGCCAGCAGCTCAGGGATATACGAGCAGTACTTC.

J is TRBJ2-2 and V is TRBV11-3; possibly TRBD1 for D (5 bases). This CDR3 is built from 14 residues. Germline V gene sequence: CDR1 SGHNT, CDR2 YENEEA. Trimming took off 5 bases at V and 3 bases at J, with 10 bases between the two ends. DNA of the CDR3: TGTGCCAGCAGCCTCAGGGCCTACACCGGGGAGCTGTTTTTT. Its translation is CASSLRAYTGELFF.

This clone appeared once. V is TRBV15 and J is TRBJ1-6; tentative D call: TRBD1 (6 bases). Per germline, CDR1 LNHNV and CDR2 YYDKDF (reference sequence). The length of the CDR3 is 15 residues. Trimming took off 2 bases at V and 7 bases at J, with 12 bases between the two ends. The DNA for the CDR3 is TGTGCCACCAGCAGACCAGGACAGCTAAATTCACCCCTCCACTTT. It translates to CATSRPGQLNSPLHF.

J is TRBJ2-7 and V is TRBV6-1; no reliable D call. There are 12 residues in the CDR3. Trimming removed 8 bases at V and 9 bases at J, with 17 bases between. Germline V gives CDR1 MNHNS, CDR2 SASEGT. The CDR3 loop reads CASHASSQGQYF. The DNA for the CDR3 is TGTGCCAGCCATGCAAGTTCCCAAGGGCAGTACTTC.

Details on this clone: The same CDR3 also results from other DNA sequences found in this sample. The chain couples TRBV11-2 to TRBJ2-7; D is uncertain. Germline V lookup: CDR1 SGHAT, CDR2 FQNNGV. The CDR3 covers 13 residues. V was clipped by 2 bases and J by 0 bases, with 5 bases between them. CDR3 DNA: TGTGCCAGCAGCTTACCTGACTCCTACGAGCAGTACTTC. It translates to CASSLPDSYEQYF.

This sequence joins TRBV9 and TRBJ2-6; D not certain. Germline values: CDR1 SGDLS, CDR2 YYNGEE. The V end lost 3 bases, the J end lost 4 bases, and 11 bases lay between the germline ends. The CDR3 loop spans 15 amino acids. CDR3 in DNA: TGTGCCAGCAGCGAACGACACCGCGGGGCCAACGTCCTGACTTTC. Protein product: CASSERHRGANVLTF.

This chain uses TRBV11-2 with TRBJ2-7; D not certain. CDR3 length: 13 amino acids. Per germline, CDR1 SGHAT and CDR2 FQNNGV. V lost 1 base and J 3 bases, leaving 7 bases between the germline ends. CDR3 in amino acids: CASSLAPNYEQYF. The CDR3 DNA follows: TGTGCCAGCAGCTTAGCGCCCAACTACGAGCAGTACTTC.

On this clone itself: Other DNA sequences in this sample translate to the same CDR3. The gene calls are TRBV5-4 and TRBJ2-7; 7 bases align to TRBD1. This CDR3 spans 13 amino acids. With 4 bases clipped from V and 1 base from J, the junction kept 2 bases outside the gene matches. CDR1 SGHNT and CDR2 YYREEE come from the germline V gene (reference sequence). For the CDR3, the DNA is TGTGCCAGCAGCCTGGGACAGTCCTACGAGCAGTACTTC. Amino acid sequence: CASSLGQSYEQYF.

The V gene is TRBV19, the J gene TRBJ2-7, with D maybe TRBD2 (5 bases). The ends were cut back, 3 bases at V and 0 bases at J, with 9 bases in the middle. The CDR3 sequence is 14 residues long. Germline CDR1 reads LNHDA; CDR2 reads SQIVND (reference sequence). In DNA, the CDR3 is TGTGCCAGTAGTATGGTCGGGAACTCCTACGAGCAGTACTTC. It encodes CASSMVGNSYEQYF.

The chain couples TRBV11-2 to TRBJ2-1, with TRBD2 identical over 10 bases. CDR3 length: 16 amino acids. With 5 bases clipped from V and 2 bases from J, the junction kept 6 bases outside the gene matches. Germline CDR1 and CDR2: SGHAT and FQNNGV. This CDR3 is CASSPPLAGAYNEQFF. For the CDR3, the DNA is TGTGCCAGCAGCCCGCCGCTAGCGGGGGCCTACAATGAGCAGTTCTTC.

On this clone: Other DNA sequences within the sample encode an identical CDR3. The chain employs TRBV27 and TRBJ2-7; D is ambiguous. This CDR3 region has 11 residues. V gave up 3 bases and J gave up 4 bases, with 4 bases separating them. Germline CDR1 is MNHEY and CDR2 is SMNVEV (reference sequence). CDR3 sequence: CASSFGYEQYF. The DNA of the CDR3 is TGTGCCAGCAGTTTTGGGTACGAGCAGTACTTC.

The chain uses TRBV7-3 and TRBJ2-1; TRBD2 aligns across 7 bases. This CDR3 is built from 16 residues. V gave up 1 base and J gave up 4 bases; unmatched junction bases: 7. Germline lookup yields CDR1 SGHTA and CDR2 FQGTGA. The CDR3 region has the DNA TGTGCCAGCAGCTTAAGGTCCAGCGGGGTGTACAATGAGCAGTTCTTC. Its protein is CASSLRSSGVYNEQFF.

The CDR3 bases are TGTGCCAGCAGCGGCGGGGCCTTTTACGAGCAGTACTTC. It is translated as CASSGGAFYEQYF. The chain links TRBV5-4 to TRBJ2-7; a possible D gene is TRBD2 (6 bases). The CDR3 extends over 13 amino acids. In germline, CDR1 is SGHNT, CDR2 YYREEE (reference sequence). Trimming pared 4 bases from V and 4 bases from J, leaving 12 bases between.

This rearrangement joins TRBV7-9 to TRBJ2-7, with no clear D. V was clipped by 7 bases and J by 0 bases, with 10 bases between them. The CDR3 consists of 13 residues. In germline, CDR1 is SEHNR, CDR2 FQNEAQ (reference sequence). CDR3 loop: CASTPAYSYEQYF. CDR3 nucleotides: TGTGCCAGCACCCCCGCCTACTCCTACGAGCAGTACTTC. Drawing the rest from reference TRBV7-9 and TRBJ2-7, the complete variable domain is DTGVSQNPRHKITKRGQNVTFRCDPISEHNRLYWYRQTLGQGPEFLTYFQNEAQLEKSRLLSDRFSAERPKGSFSTLEIQRTEQGDSAMYLCASTPAYSYEQYFGPGTRLTVT.

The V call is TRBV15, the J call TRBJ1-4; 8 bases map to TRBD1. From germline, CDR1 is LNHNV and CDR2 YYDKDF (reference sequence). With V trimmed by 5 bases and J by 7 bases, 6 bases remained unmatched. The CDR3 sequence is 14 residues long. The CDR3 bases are TGTGCCACCAGCGTCAGGGGGCTCAGTGAAAAACTGTTTTTT. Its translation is CATSVRGLSEKLFF.

CDR3 DNA: TGTGCCAGCGGAGGCCCGGGGAATGAGCAGTTCTTC. It translates to CASGGPGNEQFF. The genes are TRBV6-5 and TRBJ2-1; maybe TRBD2 (5 bases). V was cut by 8 bases and J by 7 bases, with 12 bases left in between. The CDR3 totals 12 residues. The germline V gene encodes CDR1 MNHEY and CDR2 SVGAGI.

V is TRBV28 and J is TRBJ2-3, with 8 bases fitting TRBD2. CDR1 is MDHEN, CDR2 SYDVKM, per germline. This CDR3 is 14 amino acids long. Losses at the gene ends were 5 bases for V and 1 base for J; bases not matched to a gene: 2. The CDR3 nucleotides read TGTGCCAGCAGTGGTAGCGGGGGCACAGATACGCAGTATTTT. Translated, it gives CASSGSGGTDTQYF. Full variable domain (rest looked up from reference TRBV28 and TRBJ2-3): DVKVTQSSRYLVKRTGEKVFLECVQDMDHENMFWYRQDPGLGLRLIYFSYDVKMKEKGDIPEGYSVSREKKERFSLILESASTNQTSMYLCASSGSGGTDTQYFGPGTRLTVL.

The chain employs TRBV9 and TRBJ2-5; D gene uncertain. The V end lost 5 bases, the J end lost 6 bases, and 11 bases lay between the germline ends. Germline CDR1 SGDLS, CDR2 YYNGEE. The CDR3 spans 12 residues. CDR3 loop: CASSTGDQTQYF. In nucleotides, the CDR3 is TGTGCCAGCAGTACTGGCGATCAGACCCAGTACTTC.

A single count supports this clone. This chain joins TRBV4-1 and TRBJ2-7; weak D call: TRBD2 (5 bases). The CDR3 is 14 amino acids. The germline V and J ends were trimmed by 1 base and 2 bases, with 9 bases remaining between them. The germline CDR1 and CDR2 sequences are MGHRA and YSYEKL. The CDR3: CASSQVTGTYEQYF. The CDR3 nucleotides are TGCGCCAGCAGCCAAGTTACGGGGACCTACGAGCAGTACTTC.